The clone carrying this TCR beta chain was detected only a few times. The CDR3 contains 12 residues. Germline assignment: CDR1 DFQATT and CDR2 SNEGSKA (reference sequence). V was cut by 5 bases and J by 5 bases, with 12 bases left in between. TCRdb reprocessed the 5' RACE reads with MiXCR, giving one entry per CDR3 protein. This sample yields over 9,000 distinct CDR3 sequences, of which roughly 60% are seen a single time; approximately 6.2% belongs to the top ten. The receptor comes from a female donor with breast cancer. The sample was tumor-infiltrating memory CD4+ T cells sorted from the breast tumor. As to subset: memory CD4+ T cells, CD4+CD45RO+CD25-. V and J are TRBV20-1 and TRBJ2-5, with D perhaps matching TRBD1 or TRBD2 (5 bases each). DNA of the CDR3: TGCAGTGCTGTAGGGACGGTGGAGACCCAGTACTTC. Amino acids: CSAVGTVETQYF.